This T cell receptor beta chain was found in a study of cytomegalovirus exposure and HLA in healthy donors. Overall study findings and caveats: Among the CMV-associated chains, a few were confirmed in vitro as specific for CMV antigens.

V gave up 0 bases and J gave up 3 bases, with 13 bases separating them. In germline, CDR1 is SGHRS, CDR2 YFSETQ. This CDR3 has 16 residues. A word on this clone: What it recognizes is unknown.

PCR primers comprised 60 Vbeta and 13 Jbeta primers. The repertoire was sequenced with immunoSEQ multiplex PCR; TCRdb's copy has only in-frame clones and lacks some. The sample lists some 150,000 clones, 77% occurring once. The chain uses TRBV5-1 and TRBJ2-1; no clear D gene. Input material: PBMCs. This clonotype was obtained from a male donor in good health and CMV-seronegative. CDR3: CASSLGLVNRYNEQFF. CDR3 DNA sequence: TGCGCCAGCAGCTTGGGACTTGTTAACCGCTACAATGAGCAGTTCTTC.